This passage covers 27 T cell receptor beta chains from one sample sequenced in a study of cytomegalovirus exposure and HLA in healthy donors. Researchers ran the PCR with 60 Vbeta and 13 Jbeta primers. TCRdb's table, derived via immunoSEQ multiplex PCR, lists solely in-frame clones and lacks some. The table records 90,000 to 150,000 clones, 55% to 65% of them present only once. The sequencing input was PBMCs. The receptors originated from a middle-aged man in good health and CMV-seropositive.

This clone occurred a few times. The CDR3 loop is CASSLGGRYEQYF. In DNA form, the CDR3 reads TGTGCCAGCAGCTTGGGGGGCAGATACGAGCAGTACTTC. The chain combines TRBV5-4 with TRBJ2-7; TRBD1 is a possible D gene (5 bases). Germline lookup yields CDR1 SGHNT and CDR2 YYREEE (reference sequence). The CDR3 length is 13 residues. With 0 bases removed from V and 4 bases from J, the gap between germline ends came to 8 bases.

V usage is TRBV28 and J usage is TRBJ2-7; a weak D match, TRBD1 (5 bases). CDR3 length: 13 residues. Trimming stripped 5 bases from V and 3 bases from J, with 11 bases between. Germline CDR1 is MDHEN and CDR2 is SYDVKM. The CDR3 is CASSDSAVYEQYF. CDR3 coding DNA: TGTGCCAGCAGTGACAGTGCTGTCTACGAGCAGTACTTC.

The chain is built from TRBV14 and TRBJ1-2; tentatively, D is TRBD1 (5 bases). This CDR3 is 14 amino acids long. The germline CDR1 and CDR2 sequences are SGHDN and FVKESK. V lost 5 bases and J lost 8, with 18 bases in between. The DNA of the CDR3 is TGTGCCAGCAGCAGGGGACTCTACCCACGAGGCTACACCTTC. This translates into CASSRGLYPRGYTF.

This clone was counted a few times. This sequence joins TRBV7-9 and TRBJ1-2, with 8 bases lining up with TRBD1. The CDR3 has 15 amino acids. Germline trimming cut 5 bases from V and 6 bases from J; bases unmatched to any gene: 11. Per the germline V gene, CDR1 is SEHNR and CDR2 is FQNEAQ (reference sequence). CDR3 in amino acids: CASSPPGTGAHGYTF. CDR3 sequence (DNA): TGTGCCAGCAGCCCGCCGGGGACAGGAGCCCATGGCTACACCTTC.

This chain joins TRBV30 and TRBJ2-1; 9 bases map to TRBD2. V trimming: 4 bases; J trimming: 5 bases; junction bases outside the gene matches: 6. Germline CDR1 and CDR2: GTSNPN and SVGIG (reference sequence). The CDR3 consists of 14 residues. CDR3 DNA: TGTGCCTGGAAACTCGCGGGAGGGAACAATGAGCAGTTCTTC. Translation: CAWKLAGGNNEQFF.

This clone was recorded a few times. The V call is TRBV4-1, the J call TRBJ1-1; D uncertain. The CDR3 covers 14 residues. Deletions cut 4 bases from V and 6 bases from J, with 15 bases between. The germline CDR1 and CDR2 sequences are MGHRA and YSYEKL. CDR3: CASSPADFIAEAFF. The CDR3 nucleotides are TGCGCCAGCAGCCCTGCAGACTTTATCGCTGAAGCTTTCTTT.

The chain uses TRBV11-3 and TRBJ2-3; 11 bases line up with TRBD2. This CDR3 contains 16 residues. V dropped 5 bases and J dropped 0; count of bases not matched to a gene: 4. Germline CDR1 is SGHNT and CDR2 is YENEEA. The CDR3 spells CASSPRTSGSTDTQYF. Written as DNA, the CDR3 is TGTGCCAGCAGCCCTCGGACTAGCGGGAGCACAGATACGCAGTATTTT.

CDR3 in amino acids: CASSPGLAISYEQYF. The CDR3, as DNA: TGTGCCAGCTCACCCGGACTAGCCATCTCCTACGAGCAGTACTTC. J is TRBJ2-7 and V is TRBV18; 8 bases map to TRBD2. Germline CDR1 is KGHSH and CDR2 is LQKENI. CDR3 length: 15 residues. Trimming at V came to 3 bases and at J to 0 bases, leaving 4 bases not matched to a gene.

This clone was recorded a few times. The chain carries TRBV30 and TRBJ1-5; maybe TRBD1 (5 bases). V shed 0 bases and J shed 7 bases, with 16 bases lying between them. From germline, CDR1 is GTSNPN and CDR2 SVGIG (reference sequence). The CDR3 consists of 15 residues. Here the CDR3 reads CAWSVFLGGDQPQHF. The CDR3 DNA follows: TGTGCCTGGAGTGTTTTTCTGGGGGGTGACCAGCCCCAGCATTTT.

The J gene is TRBJ1-6, the V gene TRBV7-8; the D is unclear. This CDR3 spans 15 amino acids. From germline, CDR1 is SGHVS and CDR2 FQNEAQ. The V end was cut by 5 bases, the J end by 1 base, with 9 bases between. This chain's CDR3 is CASSPTRSYNSPLHF. The DNA for the CDR3 is TGTGCCAGCAGCCCAACTAGATCCTATAATTCACCCCTCCACTTT.

The rearrangement joins TRBV5-1 to TRBJ2-3, with D possibly TRBD1 on 6 matching bases. Germline-derived CDR1 and CDR2 are SGHRS and YFSETQ. This CDR3 spans 16 amino acids. With 2 bases removed from V and 1 base from J, the gap between germline ends came to 14 bases. CDR3 bases: TGCGCCAGCAGCTTAGGGGGAATTAGTGGCACAGATACGCAGTATTTT. This encodes CASSLGGISGTDTQYF.

This clone was observed a handful of times. The chain links TRBV12-2 to TRBJ2-1; TRBD2 is the table's D call, not checked against the DNA. TRBV12-2 is tagged as a pseudogene. The CDR3 has 17 amino acids. DNA of the CDR3: TGTGCAAGTCGCTTAGTGTTAGCGGGAGCTTCGGGGAATGAGCAGTTCTTC. The encoded protein is CASRLVLAGASGNEQFF.

V is TRBV18 and J is TRBJ2-5; D is perhaps TRBD1 (6 bases). The CDR3 is 15 amino acids. V lost 3 bases to trimming and J lost 0 bases, with 11 bases between them. Looked up from germline, CDR1 is KGHSH and CDR2 is LQKENI. The CDR3 DNA sequence: TGTGCCAGCTCACCTAGGACAGCAGACCAAGAGACCCAGTACTTC. Amino acids: CASSPRTADQETQYF.

This clone was counted between two and nine times. The gene calls are TRBV9 and TRBJ2-2; 8 nucleotides agree with TRBD1. Germline V gives CDR1 SGDLS, CDR2 YYNGEE. The CDR3 is made up of 17 amino acids. V lost 3 bases and J lost 0; bases outside the gene matches: 7. The CDR3 loop is CASSDRLQGANTGELFF. Written as DNA, the CDR3 is TGTGCCAGCAGCGACCGTCTACAGGGGGCGAACACCGGGGAGCTGTTTTTT.

This chain links TRBV7-3 with TRBJ2-6, with a weak D call TRBD2 (6 bases). V lost 5 bases and J lost 4, with 15 bases in between. The germline CDR1 and CDR2 sequences are SGHTA and FQGTGA. There are 16 residues in the CDR3. DNA of the CDR3: TGTGCCAGCAGCCGGAGGGGAGAGGCCGGGGCCAACGTCCTGACTTTC. Its protein product is CASSRRGEAGANVLTF.

V gene TRBV5-1 combines with J gene TRBJ1-4; tentative D call: TRBD1 (6 bases). Germline CDR1 reads SGHRS; CDR2 reads YFSETQ. The CDR3 totals 13 residues. Trimming took off 4 bases at V and 8 bases at J, with 12 bases between the two ends. In DNA, the CDR3 is TGCGCCAGCAGCGATGGACAGAACGAAAAACTGTTTTTT. It yields the protein CASSDGQNEKLFF.

This clone was found a few times. The chain employs TRBV29-1 and TRBJ1-5; tentative D call: TRBD1 (6 bases). With 5 bases removed from V and 3 bases from J, the gap between germline ends came to 8 bases. Germline-derived CDR1 and CDR2 are SQVTM and ANQGSEA. The CDR3 totals 12 residues. This CDR3 reads CSVRDTNQPQHF. In DNA, the CDR3 is TGCAGCGTTCGGGACACCAATCAGCCCCAGCATTTT.

The rearrangement joins TRBV5-5 to TRBJ2-5; 8 bases fit TRBD2. Germline V gene lookup returns CDR1 SGHKS and CDR2 YYEKEE (reference sequence). The CDR3 runs to 14 residues. Unmatched junction bases numbered 6, after V lost 3 bases and J lost 5 bases. The CDR3 nucleotides are TGTGCCAGCAGCTCCCGGGGGGGACGGGAGACCCAGTACTTC. This translates into CASSSRGGRETQYF. The whole variable domain, remainder taken from reference TRBV5-5 and TRBJ2-5, is DAGVTQSPTHLIKTRGQQVTLRCSPISGHKSVSWYQQVLGQGPQFIFQYYEKEERGRGNFPDRFSARQFPNYSSELNVNALLLGDSALYLCASSSRGGRETQYFGPGTRLLVL.

The chain is built from TRBV6-5 and TRBJ2-7; D unresolved. The CDR3 runs 16 residues. Germline CDR1 MNHEY, CDR2 SVGAGI. Trimming removed 0 bases at V and 1 base at J, with 13 bases between. CDR3 loop: CASSYSLSALSYEQYF. CDR3 sequence (DNA): TGTGCCAGCAGTTACTCCCTTTCCGCTCTATCCTACGAGCAGTACTTC.

The CDR3 bases are TGTGCCAGTAGTATCGTGCAGGGATCTTCTTGGAATGAAAAACTGTTTTTT. It yields the protein CASSIVQGSSWNEKLFF. The chain joins TRBV19 to TRBJ1-4; TRBD1 might be the D (5 bases). Trimming removed 3 bases at V and 5 bases at J, with 19 bases between. Germline CDR1 reads LNHDA; CDR2 reads SQIVND (reference sequence). The CDR3 extends over 17 amino acids.

The V gene is TRBV30, the J gene TRBJ2-5; no reliable D call. With 2 bases removed from V and 5 bases from J, the gap between germline ends came to 9 bases. Germline V gene data show CDR1 as GTSNPN and CDR2 as SVGIG (reference sequence). The CDR3 covers 12 residues. In nucleotides, the CDR3 is TGTGCCTGGAGTTTCAGTTTGGAGACCCAGTACTTC. It translates to CAWSFSLETQYF.

The chain links TRBV2 to TRBJ2-2, with TRBD1 matching over 8 bases. Trimming at V came to 6 bases and at J to 1 base, leaving 4 bases not matched to a gene. This CDR3 contains 15 residues. From germline, CDR1 is SNHLY and CDR2 FYNNEI. The CDR3: CASRVGQGNTGELFF. CDR3 sequence (DNA): TGTGCCAGCAGGGTCGGACAGGGGAACACCGGGGAGCTGTTTTTT.

This clone showed up just a few times. The rearrangement joins TRBV6-6 to TRBJ1-1, with a possible D match to TRBD1 (5 bases). The CDR3 has 15 amino acids. Germline CDR1 reads MNHNY; CDR2 reads SVGAGI (reference sequence). V was cut by 0 bases and J by 3 bases, with 11 bases left in between. In DNA form, the CDR3 reads TGTGCCAGCAGTTACTCGGGGGAGGCCGACACTGAAGCTTTCTTT. Translation gives CASSYSGEADTEAFF.

There are a few counts of this clone. The J gene is TRBJ2-5, the V gene TRBV6-1, with D perhaps matching TRBD1 (6 bases). The closer fit of TRBJ2-7 to the DNA end suggests the J call may be wrong. The CDR3 totals 13 residues. The germline V gene has CDR1 MNHNS and CDR2 SASEGT. CDR3 protein: CASSALTGYEQYF. The CDR3 DNA follows: TGTGCCAGCAGTGCACTTACAGGGTACGAGCAGTACTTC.

The sample holds one count of this clone. This chain joins TRBV7-9 and TRBJ2-3, with 9 positions matching TRBD2. This CDR3 has 16 amino acids. The trim removed 2 bases at V and 2 bases at J, leaving 5 bases unmatched. CDR1 is SEHNR and CDR2 is FQNEAQ in the germline V gene (reference sequence). In nucleotides, the CDR3 is TGTGCCAGCAGCTTAATGGCTAGCGGGGCCACAGATACGCAGTATTTT. The encoded protein is CASSLMASGATDTQYF.

The V call is TRBV21-1, the J call TRBJ2-1; the table's TRBD2 call for D was not verified on the DNA. TRBV21-1 is classified as a pseudogene. The CDR3 covers 13 residues. The CDR3: CASSKVGRDEQFF. The CDR3 DNA sequence: TGTGCCAGCAGCAAAGTGGGGAGGGATGAGCAGTTCTTC.

The chain links TRBV7-9 to TRBJ2-3; 12 positions agree with TRBD2. This CDR3 spans 16 amino acids. With 5 bases clipped from V and 5 bases from J, the junction kept 8 bases outside the gene matches. The germline gives CDR1 SEHNR, CDR2 FQNEAQ (reference sequence). The CDR3: CASSMTSGSSEDTQYF. CDR3 nucleotides: TGTGCCAGCAGCATGACTAGCGGGAGTTCTGAAGATACGCAGTATTTT.